This T cell receptor beta chain is from a study of T cells in Graves' hyperthyroidism and ophthalmopathy. Overall study: The blood sample was taken at first diagnosis, before treatment began. Regarding the study as a whole: Blood also contained most expanded thyroid clonotypes above 0.001.

J gave up 4 bases and V 4 bases, and 9 bases lay outside the gene matches. The length of the CDR3 is 16 residues. Germline V gene lookup returns CDR1 LNHDA and CDR2 SQIVND (reference sequence). The cohort's ophthalmopathy patients, a group with duration under 3 months, had a Clinical Activity Score of at least 3 and a NOSPECS grade of at least 4. The diagnoses drew upon clinical symptoms, serum thyroxine and TRAb, thyroid ultrasound and orbital computed tomography. There were TCR beta CDR3 regions amplified from RNA transcripts. First-round RT-PCR targeting the TCR CDR3 was performed with the HTBI primer set. TCRdb passed the multiplex PCR reads through MiXCR, listing each CDR3 protein once. The sample has some 500,000 distinct CDR3 sequences, roughly a quarter seen once; the top ten hold 11%. Points on this clonotype: What it binds is unknown.

The clonotype comes from a woman aged 25 to 39 with Graves' ophthalmopathy. V usage is TRBV19 and J usage is TRBJ1-1, with TRBD1 matching 10 bases. The sequenced sample was blood. For the CDR3, the DNA is TGTGCCAGTAGTAAGTGGGGGACAGGGGAAGGCACTGAAGCTTTCTTT. Protein sequence: CASSKWGTGEGTEAFF.